The 19 T cell receptor beta chains presented below share a single source sample, sequenced in a study of T-cell memory formation after mild COVID-19. TCRdb called the 5' RACE reads again in MiXCR, with one record for every CDR3 protein. The sample holds some 130,000 distinct CDR3 sequences, approximately 6.2% seen once. The sequenced sample was PBMCs or a T cell subset sorted from them (not recorded which). Receptors were obtained from an adult woman who had mild COVID-19 (a few samples of this study predate the infection). Cell type and time point are not known.

This clonotype was counted only a few times. The rearrangement joins TRBV20-1 to TRBJ2-5; weak D call: TRBD1 (7 bases). Germline CDR1 DFQATT, CDR2 SNEGSKA (reference sequence). This CDR3 is built from 14 residues. Deletions cut 2 bases from V and 5 bases from J, with 15 bases between. For the CDR3, the DNA is TGCAGTGCTAGACCTGAGACAGGGAGGGAGACCCAGTACTTC. It encodes CSARPETGRETQYF.

This clonotype was detected a few times. CDR3 sequence: CATSKGQGRADTQYF. The CDR3 bases are TGTGCCACCAGCAAAGGACAGGGAAGGGCAGATACGCAGTATTTT. The rearrangement joins TRBV15 to TRBJ2-3; 8 bases fit TRBD1. J was trimmed by 4 bases and V by 4 bases; bases with no gene match: 7. The germline CDR1 and CDR2 sequences are LNHNV and YYDKDF (reference sequence). This CDR3 is 15 amino acids long.

This clonotype has a handful of counts. The CDR3 nucleotides are TGTGCCAGCAGGGGACAGGGAAGAAACTATGGCTACACCTTC. Amino acids: CASRGQGRNYGYTF. The rearrangement joins TRBV12-3 or TRBV12-4 to TRBJ1-2; 9 bases agree with TRBD1. V gave up 6 bases and J gave up 2 bases; unmatched junction bases: 4. The CDR3 extends over 14 amino acids.

In this sample, this clonotype turned up a few times. The chain combines TRBV30 with TRBJ2-1; a weak D match, TRBD1 (5 bases). V gave up 7 bases and J gave up 15 bases, with 16 bases separating them. This CDR3 region has 10 residues. CDR1 and CDR2 from the germline V gene are GTSNPN and SVGIG (reference sequence). DNA for the CDR3: TGTGCCTCTTACAGGCATGGGTGGTTCTTC. Its translation is CASYRHGWFF.

This rearrangement joins TRBV19 to TRBJ1-3; D gene ambiguous. V was clipped by 7 bases and J by 1 base, with 11 bases between them. This CDR3 is built from 14 residues. Germline CDR1 LNHDA, CDR2 SQIVND (reference sequence). This chain's CDR3 is CASNDPGSGNTIYF. The CDR3 DNA reads TGTGCCAGTAACGATCCGGGTTCTGGAAACACCATATATTTT. Based on the CDR3 plus reference TRBV19 and TRBJ1-3, the full variable domain is DGGITQSPKYLFRKEGQNVTLSCEQNLNHDAMYWYRQDPGQGLRLIYYSQIVNDFQKGDIAEGYSVSREKKESFPLTVTSAQKNPTAFYLCASNDPGSGNTIYFGEGSWLTVV.

This clonotype was picked up a small number of times. V usage is TRBV5-1 and J usage is TRBJ2-5; 7 bases map to TRBD1. Germline assignment: CDR1 SGHRS and CDR2 YFSETQ. This CDR3 spans 16 amino acids. The V and J ends lost 2 bases and 1 base, in that order; junction bases with no gene match: 8. CDR3 nucleotide sequence: TGCGCCAGCAGCTTTAACCTACAGGGGCGCCAAGAGACCCAGTACTTC. Its translation is CASSFNLQGRQETQYF. Full variable domain (remainder filled in from reference TRBV5-1 and TRBJ2-5): KAGVTQTPRYLIKTRGQQVTLSCSPISGHRSVSWYQQTPGQGLQFLFEYFSETQRNKGNFPGRFSGRQFSNSRSEMNVSTLELGDSALYLCASSFNLQGRQETQYFGPGTRLLVL.

This clonotype was counted between two and nine times. The V call is TRBV6-5, the J call TRBJ2-1, with 16 bases that match TRBD2. This CDR3 has 16 amino acids. Germline CDR1 and CDR2: MNHEY and SVGAGI. The V segment lost 2 bases and the J segment 7 bases; nucleotides outside the gene matches: 2. CDR3 bases: TGTGCCAGCAGTTACGGGACTAGCGGGAGGGCAAATGAGCAGTTCTTC. This gives the protein CASSYGTSGRANEQFF.

This clonotype was seen only a few times. The chain is built from TRBV11-2 and TRBJ2-7; TRBD1 is a possible D gene (5 bases). The CDR3 covers 17 residues. CDR1 SGHAT and CDR2 FQNNGV come from the germline V gene. Trimming took 5 bases from V and 1 from J, leaving 21 bases between them. The CDR3 here is CASSPGPGPLGSYEQYF. CDR3 in DNA: TGTGCCAGCAGCCCGGGCCCAGGGCCCCTGGGGTCCTACGAGCAGTACTTC.

The J gene is TRBJ2-7, the V gene TRBV20-1; TRBD2 is a possible D gene (6 bases). Germline-derived CDR1 and CDR2 are DFQATT and SNEGSKA (reference sequence). V was pared by 0 bases and J by 6 bases, with 18 bases between. The CDR3 consists of 15 residues. The CDR3 coding sequence is TGCAGTGCTAGAGACTTCCCTCCCCGGGACTTCGAGCAGTACTTC. Encoded protein: CSARDFPPRDFEQYF.

The table lists this clonotype with a few counts. The chain uses TRBV7-2 and TRBJ1-2; no firm D call. The germline V gene encodes CDR1 SGHTA and CDR2 FQGNSA. The CDR3 loop spans 15 amino acids. The V and J ends lost 1 base and 0 bases respectively, with 9 bases between them. The CDR3 loop is CASSLGPASNYGYTF. The CDR3 nucleotides are TGTGCCAGCAGCTTAGGCCCAGCTTCTAACTATGGCTACACCTTC.

The chain uses TRBV24-1 and TRBJ2-5; D perhaps matches TRBD1 (5 bases). V was clipped by 0 bases and J by 2 bases, with 15 bases between them. The CDR3 length is 17 residues. Germline values: CDR1 KGHDR, CDR2 SFDVKD. CDR3 DNA: TGTGCCACCAGTGATTTGCGGCAGGGCGATGCACAAGAGACCCAGTACTTC. As protein: CATSDLRQGDAQETQYF.

This clonotype was seen many times. The rearrangement uses TRBV7-8 and TRBJ1-2, with D hard to call. CDR1 SGHVS and CDR2 FQNEAQ come from the germline V gene. This CDR3 has 12 amino acids. Trimming cost V 6 bases and J 14 bases, with 19 bases left between them. This chain's CDR3 is CASSRDDRVLTF. The CDR3 nucleotides are TGTGCCAGCAGTCGAGATGACCGAGTACTAACCTTC.

This rearrangement joins TRBV6-6 to TRBJ2-2; tentatively, D is TRBD1 (6 bases). V lost 7 bases, J lost 2 bases, and 11 bases lay in between. The CDR3 is 14 residues long. In germline, CDR1 is MNHNY, CDR2 SVGAGI (reference sequence). Here the CDR3 DNA reads TGTGCCAGCACCAGGGGCCATAACACCGGGGAGCTGTTTTTT. Protein: CASTRGHNTGELFF.

At least ten counts were recorded for this clonotype. V gene TRBV10-3 combines with J gene TRBJ2-5; a weak D match, TRBD1 (5 bases). From germline, CDR1 is ENHRY and CDR2 SYGVKD. This CDR3 spans 13 amino acids. V gave up 4 bases and J gave up 5 bases, with 11 bases separating them. The DNA for the CDR3 is TGTGCCATCAGTGGGTGGGGCCAGGAGACCCAGTACTTC. Protein product: CAISGWGQETQYF.

This chain uses TRBV7-2 with TRBJ2-7; 7 nucleotides align to TRBD1. V lost 4 bases, J lost 3 bases, and 9 bases stayed unmatched. CDR1 and CDR2 from the germline V gene are SGHTA and FQGNSA. This CDR3 comprises 15 residues. DNA for the CDR3: TGTGCCAGCAGCTCACAGGACAGGCGATTCTACGAGCAGTACTTC. It codes for CASSSQDRRFYEQYF.

The chain carries TRBV15 and TRBJ1-2, with no clear D. The ends were cut back, 3 bases at V and 4 bases at J, with 12 bases in the middle. This CDR3 is 14 amino acids long. CDR1 is LNHNV and CDR2 is YYDKDF in the germline V gene (reference sequence). Written as DNA, the CDR3 is TGTGCCACCAGCAGGCCTCAGGCCCGCTATGGCTACACCTTC. Amino acid sequence: CATSRPQARYGYTF.

The chain links TRBV18 to TRBJ2-6, with D possibly TRBD1 on 6 matching bases. The ends were cut back, 8 bases at V and 4 bases at J, with 12 bases in the middle. This CDR3 comprises 14 residues. The V gene's germline CDR1 is KGHSH and CDR2 LQKENI. In DNA, the CDR3 is TGTGCCAGCACCCAGGGGATAGGGGCCAACGTCCTGACTTTC. Translation gives CASTQGIGANVLTF.

In its sample, this clonotype was seen many times. V is TRBV7-2 and J is TRBJ2-3; 7 nucleotides match TRBD1. From germline, CDR1 is SGHTA and CDR2 FQGNSA. J gave up 3 bases and V 6 bases, and 9 bases lay outside the gene matches. This CDR3 region has 15 residues. The CDR3 loop reads CASSATPRGTDTQYF. For the CDR3, the DNA is TGTGCCAGCAGTGCAACGCCCAGGGGGACAGATACGCAGTATTTT.

The chain links TRBV9 to TRBJ2-6, with D unresolved. Germline V gene lookup returns CDR1 SGDLS and CDR2 YYNGEE. Trimming shortened V by 4 bases and J by 0 bases, and 8 bases separated the two germline ends. This CDR3 is built from 15 residues. CDR3 residues: CASSFTTSGANVLTF. Here the CDR3 DNA reads TGTGCCAGCAGCTTCACAACCTCTGGGGCCAACGTCCTGACTTTC.